This is a list of T cell receptor beta chains from one sample in a study of blood T cell repertoires in COVID-19. TCRdb's copy holds only in-frame clones and misses some; the assay was immunoSEQ multiplex PCR. Of 64,000 or so clones listed, 70% to 80% were seen once; the top ten hold approximately 12%. Sequencing was performed on peripheral blood. The origin of the receptors is a man of 80 years or more with acute or convalescent COVID-19. Both conserved end residues are part of each CDR3. Each record gives: D gene, J gene, clone size, V gene, CDR3 protein, CDR3 DNA. A D gene is named only where the DNA matches it firmly. A clone size is listed for some rows: how often the clone was seen (once, few, many), or a class if it is expanded.

d_gene: .
j_gene: TRBJ1-5
abundance: .
v_gene: TRBV5-5
CDR3aa: CASSLGAPASNQPQHF
CDR3nt: TGTGCCAGCAGCTTGGGGGCACCCGCTAGCAATCAGCCCCAGCATTTT

d_gene: TRBD1
j_gene: TRBJ2-5
abundance: .
v_gene: TRBV24-1
CDR3aa: CATSDFPGQGSETQYF
CDR3nt: TGTGCCACCAGTGATTTCCCGGGACAGGGTTCGGAGACCCAGTACTTC

d_gene: .
j_gene: TRBJ2-1
abundance: once
v_gene: TRBV5-1
CDR3aa: CASSPNRVPDEQFF
CDR3nt: TGCGCCAGCAGCCCCAACAGGGTTCCGGATGAGCAGTTCTTC

d_gene: .
j_gene: TRBJ1-6
abundance: .
v_gene: TRBV27
CDR3aa: CASSPIGEAGNSPLHF
CDR3nt: TGTGCCAGCAGTCCCATTGGGGAGGCGGGTAATTCACCCCTCCACTTT

d_gene: .
j_gene: TRBJ1-2
abundance: .
v_gene: TRBV3-1/TRBV3-2
CDR3aa: CASSQEEGASVGYTF
CDR3nt: TGTGCCAGCAGCCAAGAAGAAGGGGCTTCTGTCGGCTACACCTTC

d_gene: .
j_gene: TRBJ2-1
abundance: .
v_gene: TRBV9
CDR3aa: CASSETQGLVYNEQFF
CDR3nt: TGTGCCAGCAGCGAGACGCAGGGGTTGGTATACAATGAGCAGTTCTTC

d_gene: .
j_gene: TRBJ2-5
abundance: .
v_gene: TRBV3-1/TRBV3-2
CDR3aa: CASSRNLAQETQYF
CDR3nt: TGTGCCAGCAGCCGAAACCTAGCACAAGAGACCCAGTACTTC

d_gene: .
j_gene: TRBJ1-2
abundance: few
v_gene: TRBV6-5
CDR3aa: CASSYSMTENYGYTF
CDR3nt: TGTGCCAGCAGTTACTCGATGACAGAAAACTATGGCTACACCTTC

d_gene: .
j_gene: TRBJ2-3
abundance: .
v_gene: TRBV4-1
CDR3aa: CASSQGSGWTDTQYF
CDR3nt: TGCGCCAGCAGCCAAGGAAGCGGATGGACAGATACGCAGTATTTT

d_gene: .
j_gene: TRBJ2-3
abundance: few
v_gene: TRBV6-5
CDR3aa: CASSSSYWRGTDTQYF
CDR3nt: TGTGCCAGCAGTTCCTCATATTGGCGGGGCACAGATACGCAGTATTTT

d_gene: TRBD2
j_gene: TRBJ2-2
abundance: .
v_gene: TRBV19
CDR3aa: CASALSGGITGELFF
CDR3nt: TGTGCCAGTGCCCTGAGCGGGGGGATTACCGGGGAGCTGTTTTTT

d_gene: TRBD2
j_gene: TRBJ2-2
abundance: .
v_gene: TRBV3-1/TRBV3-2
CDR3aa: CASRRTSGGTGTGELFF
CDR3nt: TGTGCCAGCAGAAGGACTAGCGGGGGGACCGGGACCGGGGAGCTGTTTTTT

d_gene: .
j_gene: TRBJ1-5
abundance: .
v_gene: TRBV19
CDR3aa: CASSVGPWEDQPQHF
CDR3nt: TGTGCCAGTAGTGTCGGCCCGTGGGAGGATCAGCCCCAGCATTTT

d_gene: .
j_gene: TRBJ1-1
abundance: few
v_gene: TRBV4-1
CDR3aa: CASSQRFENTEAFF
CDR3nt: TGCGCCAGCAGCCAACGGTTCGAGAACACTGAAGCTTTCTTT

d_gene: .
j_gene: TRBJ1-4
abundance: .
v_gene: TRBV5-1
CDR3aa: CASSPGTPTNEKLFF
CDR3nt: TGCGCCAGCAGCCCCGGGACACCAACTAATGAAAAACTGTTTTTT

d_gene: .
j_gene: TRBJ2-7
abundance: few
v_gene: TRBV7-8
CDR3aa: CASSLVPGDPYEQYF
CDR3nt: TGTGCCAGCAGCTTAGTCCCAGGGGATCCCTACGAGCAGTACTTC

d_gene: .
j_gene: TRBJ1-2
abundance: .
v_gene: TRBV29-1
CDR3aa: CSGGHRDYGYTF
CDR3nt: TGCAGCGGGGGGCACAGGGACTATGGCTACACCTTC

d_gene: .
j_gene: TRBJ1-2
abundance: once
v_gene: TRBV5-4
CDR3aa: CASSRLAASPITGGYTF
CDR3nt: TGTGCCAGCAGCCGCTTAGCGGCCAGTCCTATTACCGGTGGCTACACCTTC

d_gene: TRBD1
j_gene: TRBJ1-2
abundance: .
v_gene: TRBV2
CDR3aa: CASSADRGRGYTF
CDR3nt: TGTGCCAGCAGTGCGGACAGGGGGCGAGGCTACACCTTC

d_gene: TRBD2
j_gene: TRBJ2-7
abundance: .
v_gene: TRBV11-2
CDR3aa: CASSLTGTSGSSYEQYF
CDR3nt: TGTGCCAGCAGCTTGACCGGGACTAGCGGGAGCTCCTACGAGCAGTACTTC

d_gene: .
j_gene: TRBJ1-5
abundance: .
v_gene: TRBV19
CDR3aa: CASSIEPNQPQHF
CDR3nt: TGTGCCAGTAGTATTGAGCCAAATCAGCCCCAGCATTTT

d_gene: .
j_gene: TRBJ1-2
abundance: .
v_gene: TRBV4-1
CDR3aa: CASSPEGLINYGYTF
CDR3nt: TGCGCCAGCAGCCCAGAGGGCCTTATAAACTATGGCTACACCTTC

d_gene: .
j_gene: TRBJ1-1
abundance: .
v_gene: TRBV6-5
CDR3aa: CASSLPGALITEAFF
CDR3nt: TGTGCCAGCAGTCTCCCGGGAGCCCTTATAACTGAAGCTTTCTTT

d_gene: .
j_gene: TRBJ2-5
abundance: .
v_gene: TRBV9
CDR3aa: CASSVASGVQETQYF
CDR3nt: TGTGCCAGCAGCGTAGCCTCAGGGGTCCAAGAGACCCAGTACTTC

d_gene: .
j_gene: TRBJ1-1
abundance: .
v_gene: TRBV9
CDR3aa: CASSVDPGTTTEAFF
CDR3nt: TGTGCCAGCAGCGTAGATCCCGGGACAACCACTGAAGCTTTCTTT

d_gene: .
j_gene: TRBJ2-2
abundance: .
v_gene: TRBV7-2
CDR3aa: CASSLGTNTGELFF
CDR3nt: TGTGCCAGCAGCTTAGGGACTAACACCGGGGAGCTGTTTTTT

d_gene: TRBD2
j_gene: TRBJ2-2
abundance: once
v_gene: TRBV5-4
CDR3aa: CASSPGGATNTGELFF
CDR3nt: TGTGCCAGCAGCCCCGGGGGGGCAACGAACACCGGGGAGCTGTTTTTT

d_gene: TRBD1
j_gene: TRBJ1-2
abundance: .
v_gene: TRBV14
CDR3aa: CASSQDTGQIFSYGYTF
CDR3nt: TGTGCCAGCAGCCAAGACACGGGACAGATTTTCTCCTATGGCTACACCTTC

d_gene: TRBD1
j_gene: TRBJ1-2
abundance: .
v_gene: TRBV11-3
CDR3aa: CASSFDAGQSAYGYTF
CDR3nt: TGTGCCAGCAGCTTCGACGCGGGACAGTCAGCATATGGCTACACCTTC

d_gene: TRBD1
j_gene: TRBJ2-7
abundance: .
v_gene: TRBV15
CDR3aa: CATSRAGTGNHEQYF
CDR3nt: TGTGCCACCAGCAGAGCCGGGACAGGGAACCACGAGCAGTACTTC

d_gene: .
j_gene: TRBJ1-4
abundance: few
v_gene: TRBV7-2
CDR3aa: CASSWGGLSNEKLFF
CDR3nt: TGTGCCAGCAGCTGGGGGGGCTTGTCTAATGAAAAACTGTTTTTT

d_gene: TRBD2
j_gene: TRBJ2-7
abundance: .
v_gene: TRBV3-1/TRBV3-2
CDR3aa: CASSQGLAGGSPRAEQYF
CDR3nt: TGTGCCAGCAGCCAGGGACTAGCGGGAGGCTCCCCTAGGGCCGAGCAGTACTTC

d_gene: TRBD1
j_gene: TRBJ2-2
abundance: few
v_gene: TRBV19
CDR3aa: CASSPSGRQGDRVNTGELFF
CDR3nt: TGTGCCAGTAGCCCATCCGGTAGGCAGGGGGATAGGGTGAACACCGGGGAGCTGTTTTTT

d_gene: .
j_gene: TRBJ1-1
abundance: once
v_gene: TRBV5-1
CDR3aa: CASSRDTRTPGAFF
CDR3nt: TGCGCCAGCAGCCGGGACACCAGGACCCCCGGGGCTTTCTTT

d_gene: .
j_gene: TRBJ2-7
abundance: .
v_gene: TRBV5-6
CDR3aa: CASSSGARYEQYF
CDR3nt: TGTGCCAGCAGCTCGGGAGCCCGCTACGAGCAGTACTTC

d_gene: .
j_gene: TRBJ2-2
abundance: .
v_gene: TRBV15
CDR3aa: CATSRESGPNTGELFF
CDR3nt: TGTGCCACCAGCAGGGAAAGCGGGCCGAACACCGGGGAGCTGTTTTTT

d_gene: TRBD1
j_gene: TRBJ1-4
abundance: .
v_gene: TRBV18
CDR3aa: CASSPLTGEALFF
CDR3nt: TGTGCCAGCTCACCACTGACAGGGGAAGCACTGTTTTTT

d_gene: TRBD1
j_gene: TRBJ1-5
abundance: .
v_gene: TRBV10-2
CDR3aa: CASSESTGEDQPQHF
CDR3nt: TGCGCCAGCAGTGAGTCGACAGGGGAGGATCAGCCCCAGCATTTT

d_gene: TRBD1
j_gene: TRBJ2-5
abundance: few
v_gene: TRBV28
CDR3aa: CASSFGTGNIQETQYF
CDR3nt: TGTGCCAGCAGTTTCGGGACAGGGAATATCCAAGAGACCCAGTACTTC

d_gene: TRBD2
j_gene: TRBJ2-3
abundance: .
v_gene: TRBV5-1
CDR3aa: CASSLVAGGSGAQYF
CDR3nt: TGCGCCAGCAGCTTGGTCGCGGGCGGGAGTGGTGCGCAGTATTTT

d_gene: .
j_gene: TRBJ1-1
abundance: .
v_gene: TRBV25-1
CDR3aa: CASSEPGQKNTEAFF
CDR3nt: TGTGCCAGCAGTGAACCCGGACAGAAGAACACTGAAGCTTTCTTT

d_gene: .
j_gene: TRBJ1-1
abundance: .
v_gene: TRBV19
CDR3aa: CASSFPGLGTEAFF
CDR3nt: TGTGCCAGTAGTTTTCCCGGGTTGGGCACTGAAGCTTTCTTT

d_gene: .
j_gene: TRBJ2-3
abundance: .
v_gene: TRBV11-3
CDR3aa: CASSPEAHRGTDTQYF
CDR3nt: TGTGCCAGCAGCCCAGAGGCCCACAGGGGCACAGATACGCAGTATTTT

d_gene: .
j_gene: TRBJ2-7
abundance: few
v_gene: TRBV5-6
CDR3aa: CASSGDSGPYEQYF
CDR3nt: TGTGCCAGCAGCGGTGACAGTGGCCCCTACGAGCAGTACTTC